These T cell receptor beta chains were read from a single sample in a study of blood T cell repertoires in COVID-19. Repertoires were generated with immunoSEQ multiplex PCR, while TCRdb's copy carries only in-frame clones and drops some. The sample has about 230,000 clones, around 80% seen once. Sequenced material: peripheral blood. These receptors came from a woman older than 75 with active or convalescent COVID-19. The CDR3 runs from the conserved cysteine through the conserved F or W. A D gene is named only where the DNA matches it firmly. Size is stated for part of the rows, as once, few or many counts, or as a class when the clone is expanded.

size	D	V	J	DNA	CDR3
-	TRBD1	TRBV28	TRBJ1-5	TGTGCCAGCAGTTTCCTCAAGACAGGGGGATTCAATCAGCCCCAGCATTTT	CASSFLKTGGFNQPQHF
-	TRBD1	TRBV9	TRBJ1-5	TGTGCCGGAGACAGGGGGGAAGATCAGCCCCAGCATTTT	CAGDRGEDQPQHF
few	TRBD1	TRBV3-1/TRBV3-2	TRBJ1-1	TGTGCCAGCAGCCAAGGACAGGGGTCCACTGAAGCTTTCTTT	CASSQGQGSTEAFF
-	TRBD1	TRBV6-1	TRBJ1-4	TGTGCCAGCAGTAAAACAGGGGGACATAATGAAAAACTGTTTTTT	CASSKTGGHNEKLFF
once	-	TRBV3-1/TRBV3-2	TRBJ1-2	TGTGCCAGCAGCCTATTCTACGGTGAAGCTAACTATGGCTACACCTTC	CASSLFYGEANYGYTF
-	-	TRBV7-9	TRBJ1-2	TGTGCCAGCAGCGCTCGGTATTATGGCTACACCTTC	CASSARYYGYTF
-	-	TRBV18	TRBJ1-1	TGTGCCAGCTCAACAGCCGACAGCAGGGAAGCTTTCTTT	CASSTADSREAFF
few	-	TRBV6-2/TRBV6-3	TRBJ1-5	TGTGCCAGCAGTTACCCCTTCCAGCCCCAGCATTTT	CASSYPFQPQHF
-	TRBD1	TRBV5-1	TRBJ1-1	TGCGCCAGCAGCCGGGGACAGGGGAACACTGAAGCTTTCTTT	CASSRGQGNTEAFF
-	TRBD1	TRBV7-2	TRBJ1-2	TGTGCCAGCAGCTTAACTGGACAGGGAGGCTATGGCTACACCTTC	CASSLTGQGGYGYTF
-	TRBD2	TRBV4-2	TRBJ2-1	TGTGCCAGCAGCCCTCTAGCGGGGGGCGGTTACGAGGGCAATGAGCAGTTCTTC	CASSPLAGGGYEGNEQFF
-	-	TRBV30	TRBJ1-2	TGTGCCTGGAGTGCGTGGGGGGGGGATGGCTACACCTTC	CAWSAWGGDGYTF
-	-	TRBV15	TRBJ1-2	TGTGCCACAGTCCGGAGGGGACGGGAGGATGGCTACACCTTC	CATVRRGREDGYTF
once	TRBD1	TRBV15	TRBJ1-4	TGTGCCACCAGCCACGGGACAGACTTTAATGAAAAACTGTTTTTT	CATSHGTDFNEKLFF
-	-	TRBV5-1	TRBJ1-3	TGCGCCAGCAGCTTGGACACCTCTGGAAACACCATATATTTT	CASSLDTSGNTIYF
-	TRBD1	TRBV5-1	TRBJ2-1	TGCGCCAGCAGCTTGTCGAGACAGGGAATCGATGAGCAGTTCTTC	CASSLSRQGIDEQFF
-	-	TRBV2	TRBJ1-5	TGTGCCAGCAGTCCCCCCGGTGTCGGAGGCAATCAGCCCCAGCATTTT	CASSPPGVGGNQPQHF
-	TRBD2	TRBV9	TRBJ2-2	TGTGCCAGCAGCGTAGGCGGGAGGGAGGGGGAGCTGTTTTTT	CASSVGGREGELFF
-	-	TRBV18	TRBJ1-2	TGTGCCAGCTCACCACCGAACGGGATCGGCTACACCTTC	CASSPPNGIGYTF
-	-	TRBV5-1	TRBJ2-1	TGCGCCAGCAGCTTGGGACTTATCTCCTACAATGAGCAGTTCTTC	CASSLGLISYNEQFF
-	-	TRBV7-2	TRBJ2-1	TGTGCCAGCAGCTTATACTACCGGGACACTTACAATGAGCAGTTCTTC	CASSLYYRDTYNEQFF
-	TRBD1	TRBV4-1	TRBJ1-4	TGCGCCAGCAGCCAACCCCCGGGACAGGGAACGATCCGGGCAACTAATGAAAAACTGTTTTTT	CASSQPPGQGTIRATNEKLFF
-	-	TRBV7-3	TRBJ2-7	TGTGCCAGCAGCTCACGACAGAGAGGCGAGCAGTACTTC	CASSSRQRGEQYF
few	-	TRBV4-1	TRBJ2-7	TGCGCCAGCAGCCAGAGAGGGGAGCAGTACTTC	CASSQRGEQYF
-	-	TRBV6-5	TRBJ1-2	TGTGCCAGCAGCTTAGTAGGGGGGGTCGGCTACACCTTC	CASSLVGGVGYTF
-	TRBD1	TRBV6-6	TRBJ1-2	TGTGCCAGCAGTTCTATACAGGGGGGCGGCTATGGCTACACCTTC	CASSSIQGGGYGYTF
-	-	TRBV5-1	TRBJ1-5	TGCGCCAGCAGCTTGGAGGGGGTCCAGAGCAATCAGCCCCAGCATTTT	CASSLEGVQSNQPQHF
-	TRBD2	TRBV19	TRBJ2-1	TGTGCCAGCGCGGGACTAGCAGGACCCAATGAGCAGTTCTTC	CASAGLAGPNEQFF
-	-	TRBV2	TRBJ2-2	TGTGCCAGCATTTGGGGGGTGAGCACCGGGGAGCTGTTTTTT	CASIWGVSTGELFF
-	TRBD1	TRBV7-2	TRBJ1-2	TGTGCCAGCAGCTTAGCGTCCCAGGGGGCAAGGGGGGTAAGCTACACCTTC	CASSLASQGARGVSYTF
-	-	TRBV5-1	TRBJ1-2	TGCGCCAGCAGCTCTTCGACAGACTATGGCTACACCTTC	CASSSSTDYGYTF
-	-	TRBV12-3/TRBV12-4	TRBJ2-7	TGTGCCAGCAGTCGGGACTCCAACTACGAGCAGTACTTC	CASSRDSNYEQYF
-	-	TRBV29-1	TRBJ1-2	TGCAGCGTTGGACGGGGTGATGGCTACACCTTC	CSVGRGDGYTF
few	TRBD2	TRBV5-1	TRBJ2-2	TGCGCCAGCAGCGAGGGACTAGCGGCCGTCGCCGGGGAGCTGTTTTTT	CASSEGLAAVAGELFF
few	TRBD1	TRBV18	TRBJ1-6	TGTGCCAGCTCACCCTCCGGGACAGGGGGAGGCTCACCCCTCCACTTT	CASSPSGTGGGSPLHF
-	TRBD2	TRBV12-5	TRBJ2-1	TGTGCTAGTGGTTTGTACATTCTAAGAGTATTAGCGGGGTACAATGAGCAGTTCTTC	CASGLYILRVLAGYNEQFF
-	-	TRBV4-1	TRBJ1-1	TGCGCCAGCAGCTTCGGGATAGACACTGAAGCTTTCTTT	CASSFGIDTEAFF
-	TRBD1	TRBV12-5	TRBJ2-2	TGTGCTAGTGGTTTGGGCAGGACAGGCAACACCGGGGAGCTGTTTTTT	CASGLGRTGNTGELFF
few	TRBD1	TRBV5-4	TRBJ1-1	TGTGCCAGCAGGGCTACAGGGGGCAAGACTGAAGCTTTCTTT	CASRATGGKTEAFF
-	-	TRBV30	TRBJ1-2	TGTGCCTGGAGGGACAGTGCCAACTATGGCTACACCTTC	CAWRDSANYGYTF
once	TRBD2	TRBV5-1	TRBJ2-3	TGCGCCAGCAGCTTGGCCATAGCGGGAGGGTTCGCCGATACGCAGTATTTT	CASSLAIAGGFADTQYF
-	TRBD1	TRBV5-5	TRBJ2-7	TGTGCCAGCAGCTGGGACAGGAGTCCCTACGAGCAGTACTTC	CASSWDRSPYEQYF
-	TRBD2	TRBV10-3	TRBJ2-2	TGTGCCATCAGTTCCCCCATAGCGGGCGCGAACACCGGGGAGCTGTTTTTT	CAISSPIAGANTGELFF
few	-	TRBV2	TRBJ2-1	TGTGCCAGCAGTGCTATGGGGGGCTCCTACAATGAGCAGTTCTTC	CASSAMGGSYNEQFF